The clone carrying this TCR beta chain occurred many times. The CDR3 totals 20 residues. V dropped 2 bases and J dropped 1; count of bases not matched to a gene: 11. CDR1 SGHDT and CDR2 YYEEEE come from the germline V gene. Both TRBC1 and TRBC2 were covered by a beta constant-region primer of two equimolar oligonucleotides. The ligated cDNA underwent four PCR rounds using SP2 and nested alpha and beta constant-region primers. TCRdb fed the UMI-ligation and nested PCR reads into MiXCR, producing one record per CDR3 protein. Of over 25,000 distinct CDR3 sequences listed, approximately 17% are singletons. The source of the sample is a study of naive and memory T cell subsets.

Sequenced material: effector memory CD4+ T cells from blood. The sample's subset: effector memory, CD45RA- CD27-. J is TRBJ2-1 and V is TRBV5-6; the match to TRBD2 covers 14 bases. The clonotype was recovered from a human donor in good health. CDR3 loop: CASSLGTSGRIRGSYNEQFF. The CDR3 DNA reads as TGTGCCAGCAGCTTAGGGACTAGCGGGAGAATAAGGGGGTCCTACAATGAGCAGTTCTTC.